Sequencing of this T cell receptor (beta chain) was carried out in a study of response to subunit inactivated influenza vaccine. Study results and caveats: A suggestion made by the authors is that each seasonal influenza vaccination recruits few new T cells.

MiXCR was run by TCRdb on the RT-PCR reads, yielding one entry per CDR3 protein. The sample lists some 850,000 distinct CDR3 sequences; about 18% were seen once. As for this clonotype: Antigen specificity is unknown.

V trimming: 6 bases; J trimming: 5 bases; junction bases outside the gene matches: 7. Germline CDR1 and CDR2: SEHNR and FQNEAQ (reference sequence). This CDR3 comprises 15 residues. Here the sequenced sample was PBMCs from blood, taken 5 days after vaccination. The receptor was isolated from a man aged 50-59 years who received an inactivated influenza vaccine. The V and J genes are TRBV7-9 and TRBJ2-2; 9 nucleotides line up with TRBD1. CDR3 loop: CASRSRDRVTGELFF. The DNA for the CDR3 is TGTGCCAGCAGGTCCCGGGACAGGGTGACCGGGGAGCTGTTTTTT.